The clone carrying this TCR beta chain turned up a few times. The antigen is not known. The CDR3 is 13 residues long. Trimming shortened V by 8 bases and J by 3 bases, and 12 bases separated the two germline ends. The germline V gene has CDR1 LNHDA and CDR2 SQIVND (reference sequence). These data belong to a study of multiple sclerosis patients with progressive multifocal leukoencephalopathy. Overall study results and limits: No common TRBV or TRBJ usage or pairing appeared at PML. The findings' link to JC virus versus immunocompromise remained uncertain.

Time point described: before natalizumab initiation. Sequencing used immunoSEQ multiplex PCR; TCRdb keeps in-frame clones, though not all of them. This table holds more than 25,000 clones, roughly 91% found once. The chain links TRBV19 to TRBJ2-3, with D tentatively TRBD1 or TRBD2 (5 bases each). Material: PBMCs. This clonotype was sampled from a human donor with multiple sclerosis. CDR3 residues: CASHRGETDTQYF. The CDR3 nucleotides read TGTGCCAGTCACCGAGGGGAGACAGATACGCAGTATTTT.